These 31 T cell receptor beta chains came from one sample sequenced in a study of blood T cell repertoires in COVID-19. The repertoire was sequenced with immunoSEQ multiplex PCR; TCRdb's copy has only in-frame clones and lacks some. This table holds about 410,000 clones, 86% found once. The sequenced sample consisted of peripheral blood. Every receptor here comes from a woman aged 25 to 39 with active or convalescent COVID-19.

The gene calls are TRBV5-1 and TRBJ2-2; no firm D call. The CDR3 is made up of 15 amino acids. Germline assignment: CDR1 SGHRS and CDR2 YFSETQ. Trimming took 0 bases from V and 1 from J, leaving 7 bases between them. The CDR3 DNA is TGCGCCAGCAGCTTGGGCACAATGAACACCGGGGAGCTGTTTTTT. Residues: CASSLGTMNTGELFF.

This chain joins TRBV5-1 and TRBJ2-1; D is unresolved. CDR1 is SGHRS and CDR2 is YFSETQ in the germline V gene. Trimming cost V 4 bases and J 4 bases, with 3 bases left between them. The CDR3 length is 11 residues. CDR3: CASSQYNEQFF. The CDR3 DNA sequence: TGCGCCAGCAGCCAATACAATGAGCAGTTCTTC. Full variable domain (rest looked up from reference TRBV5-1 and TRBJ2-1): KAGVTQTPRYLIKTRGQQVTLSCSPISGHRSVSWYQQTPGQGLQFLFEYFSETQRNKGNFPGRFSGRQFSNSRSEMNVSTLELGDSALYLCASSQYNEQFFGPGTRLTVL.

This chain uses TRBV7-7 with TRBJ2-5; possible D gene TRBD1, 5 bases. Trimming took 4 bases from V and 2 from J, leaving 14 bases between them. The CDR3 totals 15 residues. CDR1 and CDR2 from the germline V gene are SSHAT and FNYEAQ (reference sequence). DNA of the CDR3: TGTGCCAGCAGCTCAATGGCGACAGCACAAGAGACCCAGTACTTC. The encoded protein is CASSSMATAQETQYF.

This chain links TRBV5-8 with TRBJ1-5; D call uncertain. The V end was cut by 0 bases, the J end by 4 bases, with 11 bases between. The germline CDR1 and CDR2 sequences are SGHTS and YDEGEE. The CDR3 length is 15 residues. The CDR3 region has the DNA TGTGCCAGCAGCTTGGGGGCATTGTCTAATCAGCCCCAGCATTTT. Amino acid sequence: CASSLGALSNQPQHF.

The V and J genes are TRBV27 and TRBJ2-7; D is perhaps TRBD1 (5 bases). Germline V lookup: CDR1 MNHEY, CDR2 SMNVEV (reference sequence). V lost 5 bases and J 6 bases, leaving 17 bases between the germline ends. This CDR3 has 14 amino acids. The CDR3 is CASSPTQDSFEQYF. In nucleotides, the CDR3 is TGTGCCAGCAGTCCCACCCAAGACAGTTTCGAGCAGTACTTC.

Only a few counts were recorded for this clone. The rearrangement uses TRBV29-1 and TRBJ1-1; D is undetermined. This CDR3 comprises 12 residues. Germline lookup yields CDR1 SQVTM and CDR2 ANQGSEA. V lost 6 bases, J lost 4 bases, and 12 bases lay in between. The CDR3: CSVKGTSTEAFF. The CDR3 bases are TGCAGCGTAAAGGGTACTAGCACTGAAGCTTTCTTT.

The rearrangement links TRBV5-4 to TRBJ1-1; a weak D match, TRBD1 (6 bases). Germline V gene sequence: CDR1 SGHNT, CDR2 YYREEE (reference sequence). V was clipped by 0 bases and J by 1 base, with 10 bases between them. The CDR3 covers 15 residues. The CDR3 region is CASSLAQQGNTEAFF. In nucleotides, the CDR3 is TGTGCCAGCAGCTTGGCCCAACAGGGGAACACTGAAGCTTTCTTT.

J is TRBJ1-5 and V is TRBV2; D is uncertain. Germline loops: CDR1 SNHLY, CDR2 FYNNEI. The length of the CDR3 is 15 residues. The germline V and J ends were trimmed by 0 bases and 1 base, with 7 bases remaining between them. The CDR3 protein is CASSEAGPSNQPQHF. The CDR3 bases are TGTGCCAGCAGTGAAGCTGGGCCGAGCAATCAGCCCCAGCATTTT.

This clone occurred a few times. The V gene is TRBV6-2 or TRBV6-3, the J gene TRBJ1-1; no definite D call. Germline V gene data show CDR1 as MNHEY and CDR2 as SVGEGT. CDR3 length: 15 residues. V shed 2 bases and J shed 1 base, with 11 bases lying between them. CDR3 in DNA: TGTGCCAGCAGTTACCGTGGACTCAAGAACACTGAAGCTTTCTTT. Amino acids: CASSYRGLKNTEAFF.

The genes are TRBV6-5 and TRBJ1-2, with D possibly TRBD1 on 5 matching bases. V dropped 2 bases and J dropped 6 bases, with 19 bases sitting between them. Germline CDR1 and CDR2: MNHEY and SVGAGI. The length of the CDR3 is 16 residues. The CDR3 nucleotides read TGTGCCAGCAGTTACGGCAGGGCGGGAGGGGACGATGGCTACACCTTC. It is translated as CASSYGRAGGDDGYTF.

The gene calls are TRBV19 and TRBJ1-2; tentative D call: TRBD1 (6 bases). The CDR3 loop spans 12 amino acids. Per the germline V gene, CDR1 is LNHDA and CDR2 is SQIVND (reference sequence). Deletions cut 5 bases from V and 8 bases from J, with 12 bases between. The CDR3 DNA sequence: TGTGCCAGTAGTCCGGGGGGCCGGGGCTACACCTTC. This gives the protein CASSPGGRGYTF.

The chain is built from TRBV18 and TRBJ2-3; 11 bases are shared with TRBD2. Germline V gene data show CDR1 as KGHSH and CDR2 as LQKENI. The length of the CDR3 is 17 residues. The V and J ends lost 0 bases and 6 bases, in that order; junction bases with no gene match: 8. DNA of the CDR3: TGTGCCAGCTCACCACCGCGTCTAGCGGGGGGTGGGGATACGCAGTATTTT. This gives the protein CASSPPRLAGGGDTQYF.

This clone occurred once. The chain carries TRBV5-4 and TRBJ1-1, with D perhaps matching TRBD1 (6 bases). Per germline, CDR1 SGHNT and CDR2 YYREEE (reference sequence). The CDR3 has 14 amino acids. Deletions cut 3 bases from V and 0 bases from J, with 9 bases between. CDR3 in DNA: TGTGCCAGCAGCTCGGGACATCTGAACACTGAAGCTTTCTTT. Translated: CASSSGHLNTEAFF. Complete variable domain (other parts from reference TRBV5-4 and TRBJ1-1): ETGVTQSPTHLIKTRGQQVTLRCSSQSGHNTVSWYQQALGQGPQFIFQYYREEENGRGNFPPRFSGLQFPNYSSELNVNALELDDSALYLCASSSGHLNTEAFFGQGTRLTVV.

V and J are TRBV11-3 and TRBJ2-1; 8 bases are shared with TRBD2. The junction had 10 bases not matched to a gene; V was cut back by 3 bases and J by 6 bases. Germline V gene lookup returns CDR1 SGHNT and CDR2 YENEEA. This CDR3 comprises 16 residues. Here the CDR3 DNA reads TGTGCCAGCAGCTTGGGCGGGGGGTCCTCTGGCAATGAGCAGTTCTTC. Amino acids: CASSLGGGSSGNEQFF.

This rearrangement joins TRBV19 to TRBJ1-2; TRBD1 aligns across 11 bases. CDR1 LNHDA and CDR2 SQIVND come from the germline V gene (reference sequence). This CDR3 spans 17 amino acids. With 1 base clipped from V and 4 bases from J, the junction kept 8 bases outside the gene matches. The CDR3 reads CASSIGDRGAAIYGYTF. The CDR3 DNA is TGTGCCAGTAGTATAGGGGACAGGGGGGCCGCGATCTATGGCTACACCTTC.

CDR3 DNA: TGTGCCATCAGTAAACCCGGGGATCCCGAGGGCTACACCTTC. Translation gives CAISKPGDPEGYTF. The chain carries TRBV10-3 and TRBJ1-2, with D unclear. The CDR3 extends over 14 amino acids. CDR1 and CDR2 from the germline V gene are ENHRY and SYGVKD. V lost 5 bases and J lost 8, with 18 bases in between.

CDR3: CASSISPPGQITYGYTF. The CDR3 region has the DNA TGTGCCAGTAGTATCTCCCCTCCGGGACAGATAACCTATGGCTACACCTTC. The V gene is TRBV19, the J gene TRBJ1-2, with 7 bases that match TRBD1. Germline V gene sequence: CDR1 LNHDA, CDR2 SQIVND (reference sequence). The V segment lost 3 bases and the J segment 4 bases; nucleotides outside the gene matches: 14. The length of the CDR3 is 17 residues.

The chain employs TRBV2 and TRBJ1-6; D unresolved. This CDR3 has 17 amino acids. CDR1 is SNHLY and CDR2 is FYNNEI in the germline V gene. V was shortened by 9 bases and J by 0 bases, with 18 bases between the two germline ends. CDR3 sequence: CASTTTSTSSYNSPLHF. The CDR3 coding sequence is TGTGCCAGTACCACTACCAGCACGAGCTCCTATAATTCACCCCTCCACTTT.

This chain joins TRBV3-1 (or the pseudogene TRBV3-2) and TRBJ2-1; D not resolved. V lost 6 bases to trimming and J lost 3 bases, with 15 bases between them. The CDR3 extends over 15 amino acids. Germline-derived CDR1 and CDR2 are LGHDT and YNNKEL (reference sequence). This chain's CDR3 is CASSPLPGLYNEQFF. Written as DNA, the CDR3 is TGTGCCAGCAGTCCTTTGCCGGGTCTCTACAATGAGCAGTTCTTC.

A single count supports this clone. A junction end diverges from the germline sequence, so it may reflect a read error. The chain has TRBV6-1 and TRBJ1-3, with a tentative D call TRBD1 (5 bases). The CDR3 is 16 residues long. Germline CDR1 and CDR2: MNHNS and SASEGT. The CDR3 bases are TGTGCCAGCAGAGAAGAGGAGGGGTACACTGGAAACACCATATATTTT. This gives the protein CASREEEGYTGNTIYF.

The J gene is TRBJ2-3, the V gene TRBV2; D remains ambiguous. This CDR3 has 15 residues. Trimming stripped 4 bases from V and 0 bases from J, with 11 bases between. Germline CDR1 SNHLY, CDR2 FYNNEI. CDR3 nucleotide sequence: TGTGCCAGCAGTGGAGTCTTACAGAGCACAGATACGCAGTATTTT. It yields the protein CASSGVLQSTDTQYF.

The CDR3 here is CASTLGTSGTDTQYF. The CDR3 nucleotides are TGTGCCAGCACCCTCGGGACTAGCGGCACAGATACGCAGTATTTT. The chain recombines TRBV27 with TRBJ2-3; the match to TRBD2 covers 10 bases. This CDR3 has 15 amino acids. Looked up from germline, CDR1 is MNHEY and CDR2 is SMNVEV (reference sequence). The junction had 5 bases not matched to a gene; V was cut back by 7 bases and J by 1 base.

The chain recombines TRBV5-1 with TRBJ1-1, with D possibly TRBD1 on 5 matching bases. V lost 3 bases, J lost 10 bases, and 16 bases lay in between. The CDR3 covers 13 residues. CDR1 and CDR2 (germline): SGHRS, YFSETQ. DNA for the CDR3: TGCGCCAGCAGCTCATTATCCAGGGTTGCAGCTTTCTTT. Encoded protein: CASSSLSRVAAFF.

The rearrangement links TRBV4-1 to TRBJ2-1; D is perhaps TRBD2 (6 bases). Germline V lookup: CDR1 MGHRA, CDR2 YSYEKL. CDR3 length equals 15 residues. V dropped 1 base and J dropped 9 bases, with 16 bases sitting between them. The DNA of the CDR3 is TGCGCCAGCAGCCAAGCGTCACTAGCTGTCATTGAGCAGTTCTTC. Translating gives CASSQASLAVIEQFF.

This clone was seen just once. This chain links TRBV6-5 with TRBJ2-1; possibly TRBD2 for D (6 bases). This CDR3 comprises 13 residues. The V gene lost 5 bases and the J gene lost 9 bases, with 14 bases spanning the gap. Looked up from germline, CDR1 is MNHEY and CDR2 is SVGAGI. The CDR3 here is CASSPIEEGEQFF. CDR3 DNA sequence: TGTGCCAGCAGTCCCATAGAGGAGGGTGAGCAGTTCTTC.

The chain couples TRBV11-2 to TRBJ2-1; no firm D call. CDR1 and CDR2 from the germline V gene are SGHAT and FQNNGV. V was cut by 4 bases and J by 4 bases, with 14 bases left in between. This CDR3 is 15 amino acids long. CDR3 DNA: TGTGCCAGCAGCTGGAGTTCGACGGAGTACAATGAGCAGTTCTTC. Translated, it gives CASSWSSTEYNEQFF.

The chain has TRBV11-2 and TRBJ2-7; D possibly corresponds to TRBD2 (6 bases). V was trimmed by 5 bases and J by 5 bases, leaving 19 bases between them. This CDR3 has 15 residues. CDR1 SGHAT and CDR2 FQNNGV come from the germline V gene. CDR3 sequence reads: CASSRVGGNKDEQYF. The CDR3 DNA reads TGTGCCAGCAGCCGAGTCGGGGGAAATAAGGACGAGCAGTACTTC.

The chain employs TRBV7-2 and TRBJ2-3; possibly TRBD2 for D (5 bases). This CDR3 has 15 residues. V dropped 2 bases and J dropped 0 bases, with 9 bases sitting between them. Germline values: CDR1 SGHTA, CDR2 FQGNSA. CDR3 residues: CASSLKDSSTDTQYF. For the CDR3, the DNA is TGTGCCAGCAGCTTAAAGGACTCCAGCACAGATACGCAGTATTTT.

The V call is TRBV4-2, the J call TRBJ1-1; TRBD1 is a possible D gene (5 bases). The germline V and J ends were trimmed by 1 base and 3 bases, with 12 bases remaining between them. Germline V lookup: CDR1 LGHNA, CDR2 YNFKEQ. The CDR3 length is 15 residues. CDR3 DNA sequence: TGTGCCAGCAGCCAAGTTCAGGGTAGGGACACTGAAGCTTTCTTT. The encoded protein is CASSQVQGRDTEAFF.

The rearrangement joins TRBV21-1 to TRBJ2-3; the DNA was not used to check the table's D call, TRBD1. TRBV21-1 is classified as a pseudogene. The CDR3 has 16 residues. The CDR3 region has the DNA TGTGCCAGCAGCCCGCAGGGACAGCTTGGCACAGATACGCAGTATTTT. It specifies CASSPQGQLGTDTQYF.

The rearrangement joins TRBV6-4 to TRBJ2-1, with D possibly being TRBD1 (7 bases). There are 14 residues in the CDR3. Germline values: CDR1 MRHNA, CDR2 SNTAGT. Trimming left V 7 bases short and J 16 bases short, with 26 bases between. CDR3 sequence: CASISLAGTAEGFF. The CDR3 coding sequence is TGTGCCAGCATCTCCCTGGCCGGGACAGCGGAGGGATTCTTC.